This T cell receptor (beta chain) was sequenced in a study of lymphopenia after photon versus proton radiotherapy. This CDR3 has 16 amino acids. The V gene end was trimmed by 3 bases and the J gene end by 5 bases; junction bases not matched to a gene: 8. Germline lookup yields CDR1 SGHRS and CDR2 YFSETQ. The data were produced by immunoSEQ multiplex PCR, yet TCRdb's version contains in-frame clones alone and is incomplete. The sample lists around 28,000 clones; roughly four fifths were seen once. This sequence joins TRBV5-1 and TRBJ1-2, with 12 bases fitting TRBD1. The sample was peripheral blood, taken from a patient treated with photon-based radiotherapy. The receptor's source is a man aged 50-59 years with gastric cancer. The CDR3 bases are TGCGCCAGCAGCTCGGGACAGGGGGCAATTGATTATGGCTACACCTTC. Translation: CASSSGQGAIDYGYTF. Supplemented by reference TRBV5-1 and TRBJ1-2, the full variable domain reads KAGVTQTPRYLIKTRGQQVTLSCSPISGHRSVSWYQQTPGQGLQFLFEYFSETQRNKGNFPGRFSGRQFSNSRSEMNVSTLELGDSALYLCASSSGQGAIDYGYTFGSGTRLTVV.